The 25 T cell receptor beta chains below were found in one sample sequenced in a study of shared clonotypes between healthy human individuals. The method was immunoSEQ multiplex PCR; TCRdb's version includes in-frame clones alone and lacks a portion of them. The table has about half a million clones, 70% to 85% seen once; the top ten hold about 12%. The material sequenced was PBMCs. These receptors were obtained from a woman in her thirties or forties in good health. Some clones in this sample may be carry-over from other donors' samples.

This clone was seen just once. The chain couples TRBV28 to TRBJ2-2; 8 nucleotides align to TRBD1. There are 16 residues in the CDR3. Trimming at V came to 5 bases and at J to 7 bases, leaving 12 bases not matched to a gene. CDR1 MDHEN and CDR2 SYDVKM come from the germline V gene. This chain's CDR3 is CASSQGLQGAGGELFF. The CDR3 DNA reads as TGTGCCAGCAGTCAAGGTCTGCAGGGGGCTGGCGGGGAGCTGTTTTTT.

The chain has TRBV6-5 and TRBJ2-7; D call uncertain. Per germline, CDR1 MNHEY and CDR2 SVGAGI. Trimming shortened V by 2 bases and J by 1 base, and 6 bases separated the two germline ends. This CDR3 is 13 amino acids long. The CDR3 DNA reads as TGTGCCAGCAGTTACCGGCAATCCTACGAGCAGTACTTC. It yields the protein CASSYRQSYEQYF.

The rearrangement joins TRBV18 to TRBJ2-7; TRBD2 aligns across 13 bases. V was pared by 4 bases and J by 9 bases, with 12 bases of the junction left unmatched. This CDR3 region has 16 residues. Germline assignment: CDR1 KGHSH and CDR2 LQKENI. CDR3 sequence reads: CASSRTTGLAGLSQYF. The DNA for the CDR3 is TGTGCCAGCTCACGGACCACGGGACTAGCGGGGTTGTCGCAGTACTTC.

The chain carries TRBV19 and TRBJ1-4; D gene unclear. The CDR3 consists of 15 residues. Germline V CDR1 and CDR2: LNHDA, SQIVND (reference sequence). The V and J ends lost 5 bases and 0 bases respectively, with 10 bases between them. CDR3 amino acids: CASSADTSTNEKLFF. The CDR3 DNA reads TGTGCCAGTAGTGCAGACACCTCAACTAATGAAAAACTGTTTTTT.

As concerns this clone: The junction departs from the called germline gene at one end, perhaps through a read error. V and J are TRBV7-8 and TRBJ2-1, with D possibly matching TRBD2 (5 bases). Germline values: CDR1 SGHVS, CDR2 FQNEAQ. The CDR3 runs to 14 residues. The CDR3 DNA is TGTGCCAGCAGCCTAGCTTGGGCAGACAATGAGCAGTTCTTC. This translates into CASSLAWADNEQFF.

CDR3 sequence (DNA): TGTGCCAGCAGTTACCTCCGGACTAGCGGTCTCGATGAGCAGTTCTTC. Translation: CASSYLRTSGLDEQFF. This chain connects TRBV6-5 to TRBJ2-1; 10 nucleotides align to TRBD2. The germline gives CDR1 MNHEY, CDR2 SVGAGI. The CDR3 has 16 amino acids. V dropped 2 bases and J dropped 8; count of bases not matched to a gene: 9.

The chain combines TRBV5-1 with TRBJ1-3; a weak D match, TRBD1 (5 bases). CDR3 length equals 16 residues. CDR1 and CDR2 (germline): SGHRS, YFSETQ. Trimming left V 2 bases short and J 1 base short, with 13 bases between. The CDR3 region is CASSFTQGSSGNTIYF. The CDR3, as DNA: TGCGCCAGCAGCTTTACGCAGGGTTCTTCTGGAAACACCATATATTTT.

V gene TRBV7-8 combines with J gene TRBJ2-7, with a possible D match to TRBD1 (6 bases). Trimming left V 5 bases short and J 6 bases short, with 29 bases between. Germline-derived CDR1 and CDR2 are SGHVS and FQNEAQ. The CDR3 consists of 18 residues. The CDR3, as DNA: TGTGCCAGCAGCCTCTTTTCCCAAGGGGGAACAACTTTTGGCGAGCAGTACTTC. It is translated as CASSLFSQGGTTFGEQYF. The full variable domain, completed using reference TRBV7-8 and TRBJ2-7, is GAGVSQSPRYKVAKRGQDVALRCDPISGHVSLFWYQQALGQGPEFLTYFQNEAQLDKSGLPSDRFFAERPEGSVSTLKIQRTQQEDSAVYLCASSLFSQGGTTFGEQYFGPGTRLTVT.

With regard to this clone: A read error is possible here, since a much larger clone lies one base away. The chain carries TRBV5-1 and TRBJ2-7; 9 positions agree with TRBD1. The germline V gene encodes CDR1 SGHRS and CDR2 YFSETQ. The CDR3 sequence is 13 residues long. The junction had 1 base not matched to a gene; V was cut back by 4 bases and J by 2 bases. Written as DNA, the CDR3 is TGCGCCAGCAGCCGGGACAGGGCCTACGAGCAGTACTTC. It codes for CASSRDRAYEQYF.

This clone was seen only a few times. J is TRBJ1-6 and V is TRBV5-1; D not resolved. The CDR3 sequence is 16 residues long. Germline CDR1 SGHRS, CDR2 YFSETQ. V lost 0 bases and J lost 6, with 13 bases in between. The CDR3 DNA sequence: TGCGCCAGCAGCTTGGGGAGCCTAGGGAGTAATTCACCCCTCCACTTT. Its protein is CASSLGSLGSNSPLHF.

The V call is TRBV7-2, the J call TRBJ2-3, with TRBD2 matching over 7 bases. This CDR3 region has 14 residues. Germline-derived CDR1 and CDR2 are SGHTA and FQGNSA. Germline trimming cut 4 bases from V and 5 bases from J; bases unmatched to any gene: 6. The CDR3 bases are TGTGCCAGCAGCTGGGGGGGGTTAATAGATACGCAGTATTTT. This sequence encodes CASSWGGLIDTQYF.

V is TRBV5-1 and J is TRBJ1-2; D ambiguous. CDR1 SGHRS and CDR2 YFSETQ come from the germline V gene. The CDR3 loop spans 14 amino acids. V was shortened by 0 bases and J by 0 bases, with 6 bases between the two germline ends. The CDR3 region has the DNA TGCGCCAGCAGCTTGGTGCCCTCTAACTATGGCTACACCTTC. As protein: CASSLVPSNYGYTF.

Note on this clone: Compared with germline, one end of the junction differs, possibly owing to a read error. The chain couples TRBV11-2 to TRBJ2-7, with 9 bases matching TRBD2. Germline V gene data show CDR1 as SGHAT and CDR2 as FQNNGV. The CDR3 consists of 15 residues. DNA for the CDR3: TGTGCCAGCAGCTTAGGGACCCCTGGACAGGCTAGCGGGGACTTC. It specifies CASSLGTPGQASGDF.

V usage is TRBV28 and J usage is TRBJ1-2, with 8 positions matching TRBD1. V was clipped by 5 bases and J by 1 base; unmatched bases: 3. The CDR3 spans 14 residues. Germline V gives CDR1 MDHEN, CDR2 SYDVKM. The CDR3 here is CASSRTGNNYGYTF. The DNA of the CDR3 is TGTGCCAGCAGTCGGACAGGGAATAACTATGGCTACACCTTC.

Remarks on this clone: Since a much larger clone is just one base distant, this may be a read error. As DNA, the CDR3 is TGTGCCGGTAGTATATCCACGCGGGGTACTGAAGCTTTCTTT. Amino acids: CAGSISTRGTEAFF. V and J are TRBV19 and TRBJ1-1; D gene unclear. The CDR3 is made up of 14 amino acids. Germline V gives CDR1 LNHDA, CDR2 SQIVND (reference sequence).

The genes are TRBV9 and TRBJ2-7; 10 positions match TRBD1. CDR3 length: 14 amino acids. V was pared by 3 bases and J by 6 bases, with 6 bases of the junction left unmatched. From germline, CDR1 is SGDLS and CDR2 YYNGEE. The CDR3 nucleotides are TGTGCCAGCAGCGCCACCGGGACAGGGGTCGAGCAGTACTTC. It specifies CASSATGTGVEQYF.

V and J are TRBV5-6 and TRBJ1-3, with 8 bases identical to TRBD1. The CDR3 consists of 16 residues. J lost 4 bases, V lost 0 bases, and 6 bases had no gene match. Germline-derived CDR1 and CDR2 are SGHDT and YYEEEE. CDR3 protein: CASSLGDRGSGNTIYF. The CDR3 DNA sequence: TGTGCCAGCAGCTTGGGTGACAGGGGCTCCGGAAACACCATATATTTT.

The genes are TRBV11-2 and TRBJ2-1; TRBD2 matches at 11 bases. Germline V gives CDR1 SGHAT, CDR2 FQNNGV. V trimming: 4 bases; J trimming: 5 bases; junction bases outside the gene matches: 13. The CDR3 has 18 residues. The CDR3: CASSSLLGLAGSNNEQFF. DNA for the CDR3: TGTGCCAGCAGCTCCCTACTAGGACTAGCGGGTTCAAACAATGAGCAGTTCTTC.

J is TRBJ1-4 and V is TRBV4-3, with TRBD1 matching over 11 bases. Losses at the gene ends were 0 bases for V and 6 bases for J; bases not matched to a gene: 3. Per germline, CDR1 LGHNA and CDR2 YSLEER. The CDR3 totals 16 residues. This chain's CDR3 is CASSQDGQGAYEKLFF. The CDR3 coding sequence is TGCGCCAGCAGCCAAGATGGACAGGGGGCGTATGAAAAACTGTTTTTT.

The chain joins TRBV15 to TRBJ2-3, with D tentatively TRBD2 (6 bases). V dropped 2 bases and J dropped 6 bases, with 15 bases sitting between them. The germline CDR1 and CDR2 sequences are LNHNV and YYDKDF (reference sequence). The CDR3 has 15 amino acids. The CDR3 nucleotides are TGTGCCACCAGCAGACTATCCAACCGGGGGGATACGCAGTATTTT. Translation: CATSRLSNRGDTQYF.

This clone has more than one count but fewer than ten. This chain connects TRBV6-1 to TRBJ2-1; maybe TRBD1 (6 bases). CDR3 length: 13 amino acids. The V end was cut by 1 base, the J end by 11 bases, with 12 bases between. Looked up from germline, CDR1 is MNHNS and CDR2 is SASEGT. CDR3 in amino acids: CASSEGGLGKQFF. DNA of the CDR3: TGTGCCAGCAGTGAAGGGGGGCTAGGGAAGCAGTTCTTC.

J is TRBJ2-5 and V is TRBV20-1; D unresolved. Germline CDR1 reads DFQATT; CDR2 reads SNEGSKA (reference sequence). The CDR3 extends over 10 amino acids. CDR3 bases: TGCAGCGCCCACCAAGAGACCCAGTACTTC. Translated, it gives CSAHQETQYF.

This clone appeared a few times. The rearrangement uses TRBV7-6 and TRBJ2-3, with D perhaps TRBD1 or TRBD2 (5 bases each). Trimming took 5 bases from V and 6 from J, leaving 12 bases between them. There are 13 residues in the CDR3. Per germline, CDR1 SGHVS and CDR2 FNYEAQ. The CDR3 nucleotides are TGTGCCAGCAGCAGGGACCCGTCTGATACGCAGTATTTT. Protein: CASSRDPSDTQYF.

The chain joins TRBV28 to TRBJ1-1; 8 bases match TRBD1. V trimming: 7 bases; J trimming: 2 bases; junction bases outside the gene matches: 12. There are 16 residues in the CDR3. The germline gives CDR1 MDHEN, CDR2 SYDVKM. This CDR3 is CASKPGLGQGNTEAFF. The CDR3 DNA is TGTGCCAGCAAGCCCGGCCTAGGACAGGGAAACACTGAAGCTTTCTTT. The full variable domain, rest sourced from reference TRBV28 and TRBJ1-1, is DVKVTQSSRYLVKRTGEKVFLECVQDMDHENMFWYRQDPGLGLRLIYFSYDVKMKEKGDIPEGYSVSREKKERFSLILESASTNQTSMYLCASKPGLGQGNTEAFFGQGTRLTVV.

In its sample, this clone was seen once. The chain combines TRBV4-2 with TRBJ2-2; 7 bases map to TRBD2. Germline CDR1 and CDR2: LGHNA and YNFKEQ. The V and J ends lost 1 base and 6 bases, in that order; junction bases with no gene match: 8. CDR3 size: 16 residues. The CDR3 here is CASSQVEGLGPGELFF. The CDR3 coding sequence is TGTGCCAGCAGCCAAGTAGAAGGACTAGGACCCGGGGAGCTGTTTTTT.